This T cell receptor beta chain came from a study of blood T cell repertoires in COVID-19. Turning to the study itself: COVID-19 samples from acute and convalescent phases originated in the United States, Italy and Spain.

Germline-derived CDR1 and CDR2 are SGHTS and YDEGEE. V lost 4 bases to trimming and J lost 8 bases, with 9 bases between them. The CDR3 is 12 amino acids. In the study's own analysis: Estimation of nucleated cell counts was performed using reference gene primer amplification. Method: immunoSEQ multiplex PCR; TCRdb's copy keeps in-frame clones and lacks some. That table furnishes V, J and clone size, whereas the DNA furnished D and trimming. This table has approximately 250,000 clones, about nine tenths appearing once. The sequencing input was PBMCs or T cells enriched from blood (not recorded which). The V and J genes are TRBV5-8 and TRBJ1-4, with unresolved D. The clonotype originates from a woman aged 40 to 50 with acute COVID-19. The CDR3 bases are TGTGCCAGCAGCCCGCCGAGCGAAAAACTGTTTTTT. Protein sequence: CASSPPSEKLFF.